This TCR beta chain was recovered during a study of Graves' ophthalmopathy and Graves' hyperthyroidism. TCR beta CDR3 regions were amplified from RNA transcripts. First-round RT-PCR with HTBI primers preceded a second-round multiplex PCR. TCRdb re-called the multiplex PCR reads through MiXCR, storing one row per CDR3 protein. The sample consists of 660,000 or so distinct CDR3 sequences, about two fifths of them appearing once. This clonotype has a count of ten or more. The CDR3 is 12 amino acids. V was shortened by 3 bases and J by 6 bases, with 5 bases between the two germline ends. The J gene is TRBJ2-2, the V gene TRBV12-3 or TRBV12-4; no firm D call. The receptor was isolated from an adult man with Graves' ophthalmopathy. Specimen: peripheral blood. CDR3 amino acids: CASSFGSGELFF. For the CDR3, the DNA is TGTGCCAGCAGTTTTGGGTCCGGGGAGCTGTTTTTT.